These 26 T cell receptor beta chains share one sample of origin, sequenced in a study of blood T cell repertoires in COVID-19. The repertoire was sequenced with immunoSEQ multiplex PCR; TCRdb's copy has only in-frame clones and lacks some. The data hold tens of thousands of clones, with 70% to 80% observed a single time. The sample taken for sequencing was peripheral blood. Receptor source: a man aged 65 to 79 with active or convalescent COVID-19.

The genes are TRBV6-5 and TRBJ2-2; D remains unclear. This CDR3 region has 13 residues. Trimming stripped 10 bases from V and 6 bases from J, with 15 bases between. CDR1 is MNHEY and CDR2 is SVGAGI in the germline V gene. The CDR3 protein is CATRPTWPGELFF. The CDR3 DNA reads TGTGCCACGAGGCCGACTTGGCCCGGGGAGCTGTTTTTT.

The J gene is TRBJ2-1, the V gene TRBV5-1, with 9 bases lining up with TRBD2. There are 13 residues in the CDR3. Germline V gene sequence: CDR1 SGHRS, CDR2 YFSETQ. V shed 9 bases and J 5 bases; nucleotides not matched to a gene: 6. The CDR3 loop is CATQAGGNNEQFF. In DNA, the CDR3 is TGCGCCACTCAAGCGGGGGGCAACAATGAGCAGTTCTTC.

The rearrangement uses TRBV6-1 and TRBJ1-2; D not certain. The CDR3 totals 13 residues. V lost 2 bases and J lost 4, with 8 bases in between. Germline loops: CDR1 MNHNS, CDR2 SASEGT. CDR3 sequence (DNA): TGTGCCAGCAGTGAAAGACACGGCTATGGCTACACCTTC. Residues: CASSERHGYGYTF.

The J gene is TRBJ2-5, the V gene TRBV9; 15 positions agree with TRBD2. CDR1 is SGDLS, CDR2 YYNGEE, per germline. This CDR3 spans 19 amino acids. V was pared by 2 bases and J by 3 bases, with 11 bases of the junction left unmatched. CDR3 region: CASSVHRTSGGVREETQYF. The CDR3 DNA reads TGTGCCAGCAGCGTCCACCGGACTAGCGGGGGGGTGAGGGAAGAGACCCAGTACTTC. Variable domain in full (rest from reference TRBV9 and TRBJ2-5): DSGVTQTPKHLITATGQRVTLRCSPRSGDLSVYWYQQSLDQGLQFLIQYYNGEERAKGNILERFSAQQFPDLHSELNLSSLELGDSALYFCASSVHRTSGGVREETQYFGPGTRLLVL.

The J gene is TRBJ2-7, the V gene TRBV2, with TRBD1 identical over 10 bases. J gave up 1 base and V 6 bases, and 6 bases lay outside the gene matches. The CDR3 spans 15 residues. Germline V gene lookup returns CDR1 SNHLY and CDR2 FYNNEI. The CDR3 sequence: CASRSRTGGSYEQYF. Written as DNA, the CDR3 is TGTGCCAGCAGGTCAAGGACAGGGGGATCCTACGAGCAGTACTTC. The full variable domain, its missing parts supplied by reference TRBV2 and TRBJ2-7, is EPEVTQTPSHQVTQMGQEVILRCVPISNHLYFYWYRQILGQKVEFLVSFYNNEISEKSEIFDDQFSVERPDGSNFTLKIRSTKLEDSAMYFCASRSRTGGSYEQYFGPGTRLTVT.

The chain is built from TRBV30 and TRBJ1-2; D perhaps matches TRBD1 (6 bases). The CDR3 contains 11 residues. V dropped 4 bases and J dropped 4 bases, with 7 bases sitting between them. Germline loops: CDR1 GTSNPN, CDR2 SVGIG (reference sequence). The CDR3 loop reads CAWNRAYGYTF. CDR3 bases: TGTGCCTGGAACAGGGCCTATGGCTACACCTTC.

The genes are TRBV27 and TRBJ2-3, with a possible D match to TRBD1 (5 bases). The CDR3 covers 16 residues. Between the trimmed V and J ends, which lost 5 bases and 3 bases, there was a span of 18 bases. Germline assignment: CDR1 MNHEY and CDR2 SMNVEV (reference sequence). This CDR3 is CASSDTGALRTDTQYF. In nucleotides, the CDR3 is TGTGCCAGCAGTGATACAGGCGCCCTTAGGACAGATACGCAGTATTTT.

This clone has a handful of counts. V gene TRBV4-2 combines with J gene TRBJ1-4; TRBD1 matches 9 bases. From germline, CDR1 is LGHNA and CDR2 YNFKEQ. The trim removed 3 bases at V and 3 bases at J, leaving 5 bases unmatched. The CDR3 has 16 amino acids. Here the CDR3 reads CASSQSGQGSNEKLFF. The DNA for the CDR3 is TGTGCCAGCAGCCAGTCCGGACAGGGGTCTAATGAAAAACTGTTTTTT.

V is TRBV28 and J is TRBJ1-4; perhaps TRBD1 as D (5 bases). The CDR3 extends over 13 amino acids. V was pared by 2 bases and J by 10 bases, with 11 bases between. Germline V gene sequence: CDR1 MDHEN, CDR2 SYDVKM. CDR3 residues: CASSLGAFGKLFF. CDR3 sequence (DNA): TGTGCCAGCAGTTTAGGGGCCTTTGGAAAACTGTTTTTT.

The V call is TRBV9, the J call TRBJ2-1; tentatively, D is TRBD2 (7 bases). V shed 1 base and J shed 4 bases, with 18 bases lying between them. The germline V gene encodes CDR1 SGDLS and CDR2 YYNGEE. The CDR3 sequence is 17 residues long. As DNA, the CDR3 is TGTGCCAGCAGCGTATCGTCCGGGGGGCGGCCTTACAATGAGCAGTTCTTC. It yields the protein CASSVSSGGRPYNEQFF.

Notes on this clone: The sample contains more than one DNA sequence encoding this CDR3. The chain recombines TRBV6-1 with TRBJ2-7; a possible D gene is TRBD2 (5 bases). Deletions cut 3 bases from V and 1 base from J, with 10 bases between. Germline loops: CDR1 MNHNS, CDR2 SASEGT. The CDR3 is 14 residues long. CDR3 nucleotide sequence: TGTGCCAGCAGTGAGGCTCCGGGATCCTACGAGCAGTACTTC. Protein: CASSEAPGSYEQYF.

This clone was seen only a few times. The CDR3 DNA is TGTGCCTGGAGTTTGAGTTTGACTGAAGCTTTCTTT. Its protein is CAWSLSLTEAFF. This sequence joins TRBV30 and TRBJ1-1, with D hard to call. Germline loops: CDR1 GTSNPN, CDR2 SVGIG (reference sequence). The CDR3 length is 12 residues. V dropped 2 bases and J dropped 5 bases, with 9 bases sitting between them.

J is TRBJ2-1 and V is TRBV10-1; 8 positions match TRBD2. The germline gives CDR1 WNHNN, CDR2 SYGVQD (reference sequence). The CDR3 has 14 residues. Trimming removed 4 bases from V and 7 bases from J; junction bases left unmatched: 6. The CDR3 spells CASSGGLASNEQFF. The CDR3 DNA is TGCGCCAGCAGTGGAGGACTAGCTTCGAATGAGCAGTTCTTC.

The V call is TRBV5-6, the J call TRBJ1-2; D gene ambiguous. The V gene lost 1 base and the J gene lost 4 bases, with 14 bases spanning the gap. CDR1 is SGHDT and CDR2 is YYEEEE in the germline V gene. The CDR3 is made up of 15 amino acids. The CDR3 nucleotides read TGTGCCAGCAGCTTGAGTTACAGCCAGGTCTATGGCTACACCTTC. Translated: CASSLSYSQVYGYTF.

This chain joins TRBV6-5 and TRBJ2-5; D gene unclear. Germline-derived CDR1 and CDR2 are MNHEY and SVGAGI. The CDR3 is 14 amino acids. Trimming took off 5 bases at V and 2 bases at J, with 12 bases between the two ends. CDR3 sequence reads: CASSLPSGQETQYF. The CDR3 DNA reads as TGTGCCAGCAGTCTACCCTCCGGGCAAGAGACCCAGTACTTC.

This clone was seen once. The chain recombines TRBV7-2 with TRBJ1-6, with D maybe TRBD1 (5 bases). This CDR3 comprises 19 residues. Germline CDR1 and CDR2: SGHTA and FQGNSA. V dropped 1 base and J dropped 0 bases, with 16 bases sitting between them. The DNA of the CDR3 is TGTGCCAGCAGCTTAGGTAGACTTGGGGGGGTCTCCTATAATTCACCCCTCCACTTT. Its translation: CASSLGRLGGVSYNSPLHF.

In DNA form, the CDR3 reads TGTGCCAGTACAACTAATACCCCCCCTGGGGCCAACGTCCTGACTTTC. It encodes CASTTNTPPGANVLTF. The J gene is TRBJ2-6, the V gene TRBV19; unclear D gene. The CDR3 is made up of 16 amino acids. Germline V gives CDR1 LNHDA, CDR2 SQIVND (reference sequence). Trimming shortened V by 7 bases and J by 2 bases, and 15 bases separated the two germline ends. Filled out from reference TRBV19 and TRBJ2-6, the complete variable domain reads DGGITQSPKYLFRKEGQNVTLSCEQNLNHDAMYWYRQDPGQGLRLIYYSQIVNDFQKGDIAEGYSVSREKKESFPLTVTSAQKNPTAFYLCASTTNTPPGANVLTFGAGSRLTVL.

The chain links TRBV18 to TRBJ2-4, with 9 bases lining up with TRBD1. Per germline, CDR1 KGHSH and CDR2 LQKENI. The CDR3 totals 14 residues. V lost 3 bases, J lost 8 bases, and 5 bases stayed unmatched. CDR3 bases: TGTGCCAGCTCACCGACAGGGGGTGTTGACATTCAGTACTTC. The encoded protein is CASSPTGGVDIQYF.

The chain combines TRBV5-1 with TRBJ2-7; D is unclear. Deletions cut 4 bases from V and 0 bases from J, with 5 bases between. Germline V CDR1 and CDR2: SGHRS, YFSETQ. The CDR3 covers 12 residues. The CDR3 here is CASSLSSYEQYF. CDR3 DNA sequence: TGCGCCAGCAGCCTGAGCTCCTACGAGCAGTACTTC.

This chain joins TRBV3-1 (or the pseudogene TRBV3-2) and TRBJ1-4, with 7 nucleotides matching TRBD1. The CDR3 sequence is 15 residues long. Germline CDR1 LGHDT, CDR2 YNNKEL (reference sequence). The junction had 8 bases not matched to a gene; V was cut back by 2 bases and J by 8 bases. CDR3 nucleotide sequence: TGTGCCAGCAGCCAAAACCGATTACAGGGGGAAAAACTGTTTTTT. Translation gives CASSQNRLQGEKLFF.

The rearrangement joins TRBV14 to TRBJ1-3; D is unclear. Germline V gives CDR1 SGHDN, CDR2 FVKESK. V lost 5 bases to trimming and J lost 4 bases, with 6 bases between them. The CDR3 extends over 12 amino acids. Written as DNA, the CDR3 is TGTGCCAGCAGCTACCAGGGAAACACCATATATTTT. Translation: CASSYQGNTIYF.

This clone was counted a few times. This chain connects TRBV28 to TRBJ2-2; 11 bases match TRBD2. The CDR3 is made up of 15 amino acids. After removal of 7 bases from V and 7 bases from J, the junction contained 8 bases not matched to a gene. CDR1 MDHEN and CDR2 SYDVKM come from the germline V gene. The DNA of the CDR3 is TGTGCCAGCACCAATAGCGGGGGGGCGGTCGGGGAGCTGTTTTTT. It is translated as CASTNSGGAVGELFF.

The chain has TRBV2 and TRBJ2-5, with D possibly being TRBD2 (6 bases). CDR1 SNHLY and CDR2 FYNNEI come from the germline V gene. Trimming took 7 bases from V and 5 from J, leaving 14 bases between them. The CDR3 spans 13 residues. The CDR3 DNA sequence: TGTGCCAGCAATTTACAGGAGGGGGAGACCCAGTACTTC. Translated: CASNLQEGETQYF. Combining the CDR3 with reference TRBV2 and TRBJ2-5 gives the whole variable domain EPEVTQTPSHQVTQMGQEVILRCVPISNHLYFYWYRQILGQKVEFLVSFYNNEISEKSEIFDDQFSVERPDGSNFTLKIRSTKLEDSAMYFCASNLQEGETQYFGPGTRLLVL.

The V call is TRBV6-5, the J call TRBJ2-7, with 8 bases aligning to TRBD1. The germline gives CDR1 MNHEY, CDR2 SVGAGI. The length of the CDR3 is 14 residues. V gave up 5 bases and J gave up 2 bases; unmatched junction bases: 5. CDR3 in DNA: TGTGCCAGCAGTCTGTTACAGGGGGCCTACGAGCAGTACTTC. This gives the protein CASSLLQGAYEQYF.

The table lists this clone with a count of one. This rearrangement joins TRBV6-2 or TRBV6-3 to TRBJ2-7, with TRBD2 as a possible D gene (6 bases). V lost 2 bases and J lost 5, with 16 bases in between. CDR1 is MNHEY and CDR2 is SVGEGT in the germline V gene. The CDR3 consists of 15 residues. CDR3 loop: CASSYGGTLINEQYF. The CDR3, as DNA: TGTGCCAGCAGTTACGGAGGGACGTTGATCAACGAGCAGTACTTC.

V gene TRBV6-1 combines with J gene TRBJ1-2, with unresolved D. Between the trimmed V and J ends, which lost 1 base and 8 bases, there was a span of 17 bases. CDR3 length equals 15 residues. Germline V lookup: CDR1 MNHNS, CDR2 SASEGT. The CDR3 spells CASSEDYKGWEGYTF. CDR3 nucleotide sequence: TGTGCCAGCAGTGAAGACTATAAGGGATGGGAGGGCTACACCTTC.